Shown below are 21 T cell receptor beta chains from a single sample sequenced in a study of patients and donors after allogeneic stem cell transplantation. TCRdb ran MiXCR on the RT-PCR reads and lists one entry per CDR3 protein. Of roughly 880,000 distinct CDR3 sequences in the sample, roughly 17% are singletons; the top ten hold 5% to 6.5%. The sequenced material came from blood, either unsorted or a sorted T cell fraction (not recorded which). The receptor source for this set is a human donor who was either an allogeneic HSCT recipient or a stem cell or donor lymphocyte infusion donor (not recorded which). It is not recorded whose cells these are; they may come from a transplant donor.

This clonotype was observed a few times. The chain joins TRBV12-3 or TRBV12-4 to TRBJ1-5; D is possibly TRBD1 (5 bases). This CDR3 comprises 15 residues. Trimming took off 2 bases at V and 4 bases at J, with 12 bases between the two ends. DNA for the CDR3: TGTGCCAGCAGTTTAAGCGTGGGGCCTAATCAGCCCCAGCATTTT. Its translation: CASSLSVGPNQPQHF.

The chain combines TRBV7-2 with TRBJ2-3, with TRBD2 matching 7 bases. The germline CDR1 and CDR2 sequences are SGHTA and FQGNSA. The CDR3 covers 16 residues. After removal of 5 bases from V and 2 bases from J, the junction contained 10 bases not matched to a gene. The CDR3: CASSVVASGATDTQYF. In nucleotides, the CDR3 is TGTGCCAGCAGCGTAGTGGCTAGCGGAGCCACAGATACGCAGTATTTT.

This clonotype has more than one count but fewer than ten. The V call is TRBV2, the J call TRBJ1-4; 7 nucleotides match TRBD1. The CDR3 is 13 amino acids. With 5 bases clipped from V and 7 bases from J, the junction kept 4 bases outside the gene matches. Germline V gene lookup returns CDR1 SNHLY and CDR2 FYNNEI. Written as DNA, the CDR3 is TGTGCCAGCAGTTCCCGGGACAGTGAAAAACTGTTTTTT. Protein sequence: CASSSRDSEKLFF.

This clonotype was seen at least ten times. The chain employs TRBV15 and TRBJ1-2, with unresolved D. With 0 bases removed from V and 4 bases from J, the gap between germline ends came to 9 bases. In germline, CDR1 is LNHNV, CDR2 YYDKDF (reference sequence). The CDR3 has 14 residues. The CDR3 here is CATSRETNFYGYTF. The CDR3 region has the DNA TGTGCCACCAGCAGAGAGACAAACTTCTATGGCTACACCTTC.

V is TRBV4-1 and J is TRBJ2-7; 15 positions agree with TRBD2. CDR1 and CDR2 (germline): MGHRA, YSYEKL. This CDR3 comprises 19 residues. The V and J ends lost 0 bases and 0 bases, in that order; junction bases with no gene match: 6. The CDR3 sequence is CASSQEFGTSGRSSYEQYF. CDR3 in DNA: TGCGCCAGCAGCCAAGAGTTCGGGACTAGCGGGAGGTCCTCCTACGAGCAGTACTTC.

Note on this clonotype: The junction departs from germline at one end; a sequencing error may be responsible. This chain connects TRBV12-3 or TRBV12-4 to TRBJ2-1; TRBD2 matches at 11 bases. The CDR3 length is 19 residues. The CDR3 nucleotides read TGTGCCAGTAGTTCCACATGGGCTAGCGGGAGGTCCCCCCACAATGAGCAGTTCTTC. As protein: CASSSTWASGRSPHNEQFF.

V and J are TRBV12-3 or TRBV12-4 and TRBJ2-1; no clear D gene. This CDR3 comprises 14 residues. With 0 bases removed from V and 5 bases from J, the gap between germline ends came to 8 bases. CDR3 in DNA: TGTGCCAGCAGTTTAGCCGCATCCCACAATGAGCAGTTCTTC. Its protein is CASSLAASHNEQFF.

This clonotype turned up a few times. CDR3 sequence (DNA): TGTGCCACCCATGACGGCGGAGGTGAAAAACTGTTTTTT. It specifies CATHDGGGEKLFF. The rearrangement joins TRBV10-3 to TRBJ1-4; D call uncertain. This CDR3 has 13 amino acids. V lost 10 bases and J lost 7, with 16 bases in between. The germline V gene has CDR1 ENHRY and CDR2 SYGVKD.

This chain connects TRBV5-5 to TRBJ1-5; TRBD1 might be the D (5 bases). The CDR3 sequence is 14 residues long. Trimming left V 2 bases short and J 5 bases short, with 11 bases between. The germline V gene has CDR1 SGHKS and CDR2 YYEKEE (reference sequence). CDR3 residues: CASSLPGSHQPQHF. The CDR3 nucleotides are TGTGCCAGCAGCTTACCAGGGTCACATCAGCCCCAGCATTTT.

This clonotype was seen a handful of times. This chain uses TRBV24-1 with TRBJ2-2; D gene unclear. The CDR3 is 14 residues long. The germline V gene encodes CDR1 KGHDR and CDR2 SFDVKD. Trimming took off 6 bases at V and 6 bases at J, with 13 bases between the two ends. The CDR3, as DNA: TGTGCCACCAGTCTCGTTAGTATCCCCGGGGAGCTGTTTTTT. This gives the protein CATSLVSIPGELFF.

This clonotype turned up a few times. The chain joins TRBV20-1 to TRBJ2-1, with TRBD2 matching over 8 bases. Germline CDR1 reads DFQATT; CDR2 reads SNEGSKA (reference sequence). CDR3 length: 15 residues. V lost 5 bases to trimming and J lost 6 bases; unmatched junction nucleotides: 12. DNA for the CDR3: TGCAGTGCTCCATCAGTCCGGGAGGGAGGCAATGAGCAGTTCTTC. Residues: CSAPSVREGGNEQFF.

This clonotype was counted many times. The chain uses TRBV5-1 and TRBJ2-2, with 7 bases matching TRBD1. The V and J ends lost 2 bases and 0 bases, in that order; junction bases with no gene match: 4. CDR1 is SGHRS, CDR2 YFSETQ, per germline. The CDR3 runs to 16 residues. Here the CDR3 DNA reads TGCGCCAGCAGCTTTGGGGACAGAACGAACACCGGGGAGCTGTTTTTT. Its translation: CASSFGDRTNTGELFF.

This clonotype was recorded a few times. This chain joins TRBV7-8 and TRBJ2-1, with 7 positions matching TRBD2. The CDR3 loop spans 15 amino acids. Losses at the gene ends were 2 bases for V and 4 bases for J; bases not matched to a gene: 5. Germline CDR1 SGHVS, CDR2 FQNEAQ. This chain's CDR3 is CASSLRRGDYNEQFF. The DNA for the CDR3 is TGTGCCAGCAGCTTAAGACGGGGGGATTACAATGAGCAGTTCTTC. Variable domain in full (rest from reference TRBV7-8 and TRBJ2-1): GAGVSQSPRYKVAKRGQDVALRCDPISGHVSLFWYQQALGQGPEFLTYFQNEAQLDKSGLPSDRFFAERPEGSVSTLKIQRTQQEDSAVYLCASSLRRGDYNEQFFGPGTRLTVL.

In its sample, this clonotype was seen a few times. The rearrangement uses TRBV20-1 and TRBJ2-1, with unresolved D. Trimming cost V 3 bases and J 2 bases, with 11 bases left between them. The CDR3 runs to 14 residues. Per germline, CDR1 DFQATT and CDR2 SNEGSKA (reference sequence). CDR3 sequence: CSARMPRTYNEQFF. The CDR3 DNA is TGCAGTGCTAGGATGCCGAGAACCTACAATGAGCAGTTCTTC.

The rearrangement uses TRBV7-9 and TRBJ2-3; D is possibly TRBD2 (5 bases). Looked up from germline, CDR1 is SEHNR and CDR2 is FQNEAQ (reference sequence). V lost 0 bases to trimming and J lost 6 bases, with 10 bases between them. The CDR3 sequence is 14 residues long. The CDR3 here is CASSLAPPGDTQYF. As DNA, the CDR3 is TGTGCCAGCAGCTTAGCTCCCCCGGGGGATACGCAGTATTTT.

The chain recombines TRBV20-1 with TRBJ2-2, with TRBD2 identical over 16 bases. The CDR3 has 19 amino acids. CDR1 and CDR2 (germline): DFQATT, SNEGSKA (reference sequence). V lost 3 bases to trimming and J lost 7 bases; unmatched junction nucleotides: 14. The CDR3 DNA is TGCAGTGCTAGTGATACCGGGACTAGCGGGGGGGCGCGTAGCGGGGAGCTGTTTTTT. It yields the protein CSASDTGTSGGARSGELFF.

The sample holds a few counts of this clonotype. This chain uses TRBV20-1 with TRBJ2-7; tentative D call: TRBD1 (5 bases). Germline loops: CDR1 DFQATT, CDR2 SNEGSKA (reference sequence). CDR3 length equals 14 residues. V lost 3 bases and J lost 4, with 16 bases in between. CDR3 in DNA: TGCAGTGCTAGCCTTGTTAAGGGGCGATACGAGCAGTACTTC. It encodes CSASLVKGRYEQYF.

This clonotype was picked up a small number of times. This rearrangement joins TRBV20-1 to TRBJ1-2; TRBD1 might be the D (5 bases). Germline V lookup: CDR1 DFQATT, CDR2 SNEGSKA (reference sequence). This CDR3 region has 13 residues. Trimming shortened V by 3 bases and J by 7 bases, and 15 bases separated the two germline ends. CDR3 region: CSASWGVRSGYTF. As DNA, the CDR3 is TGCAGTGCTAGTTGGGGGGTCCGATCTGGCTACACCTTC.

A few counts support this clonotype. V usage is TRBV29-1 and J usage is TRBJ1-2, with TRBD1 matching over 7 bases. The trim removed 6 bases at V and 5 bases at J, leaving 15 bases unmatched. CDR1 is SQVTM and CDR2 is ANQGSEA in the germline V gene. CDR3 size: 15 residues. The CDR3 sequence is CSVAGQQRRGYGYTF. The CDR3, as DNA: TGCAGCGTCGCGGGACAGCAAAGACGGGGGTATGGCTACACCTTC. Full variable domain (remainder filled in from reference TRBV29-1 and TRBJ1-2): SAVISQKPSRDICQRGTSLTIQCQVDSQVTMMFWYRQQPGQSLTLIATANQGSEATYESGFVIDKFPISRPNLTFSTLTVSNMSPEDSSIYLCSVAGQQRRGYGYTFGSGTRLTVV.

This clonotype was seen more than once but under ten times. The chain links TRBV5-6 to TRBJ2-3; D is possibly TRBD2 (5 bases). Trimming took off 4 bases at V and 0 bases at J, with 12 bases between the two ends. Germline assignment: CDR1 SGHDT and CDR2 YYEEEE. The length of the CDR3 is 15 residues. The CDR3 DNA follows: TGTGCCAGCAGCCCGGACTCGGGGAGCACAGATACGCAGTATTTT. This translates into CASSPDSGSTDTQYF.

The chain joins TRBV24-1 to TRBJ2-5; no firm D call. The CDR3 extends over 12 amino acids. Trimming took off 3 bases at V and 3 bases at J, with 4 bases between the two ends. From germline, CDR1 is KGHDR and CDR2 SFDVKD. CDR3 in DNA: TGTGCCACCAGTGATAGGGAAGAGACCCAGTACTTC. Translated: CATSDREETQYF.